The rows below give T cell receptor beta chains drawn from one sample of a study of blood T cell repertoires in COVID-19. Sequencing was performed with immunoSEQ multiplex PCR; in TCRdb, only in-frame clones are kept and a portion is missing. The table lists 150,000 to 200,000 clones, about 85% of them singletons. The source material was PBMCs or T cells enriched from blood (not recorded which). These receptors all stem from a man aged 40-49 years who had recovered from COVID-19. Both conserved end residues are part of each CDR3. The D gene is left open where the match is weak. Size values are once, few and many counts, or a class for expanded clones, and some rows have none.

J gene,clone size,V gene,D gene,CDR3 DNA,CDR3 protein
TRBJ1-1,.,TRBV7-8,.,TGTGCCAGCAGCTTAGGCAGGGGTCGGGTGTGGACTGAAGCTTTCTTT,CASSLGRGRVWTEAFF
TRBJ1-5,.,TRBV29-1,TRBD1,TGCAGCACCTGGACAGGGCTTAGCAATCAGCCCCAGCATTTT,CSTWTGLSNQPQHF
TRBJ1-2,.,TRBV28,TRBD1,TGTGCCAGCAGGACAGACAGGGGGGATGGCTACACCTTC,CASRTDRGDGYTF
TRBJ1-5,.,TRBV7-2,TRBD1,TGTGCCAGCAGCCGGACTCCGGACAGGGGGCTCCAGCCCCAGCATTTT,CASSRTPDRGLQPQHF
TRBJ1-1,.,TRBV3-1/TRBV3-2,.,TGTGCCAGCAGCCAGGGGGAGGCTGAAGCTTTCTTT,CASSQGEAEAFF
TRBJ1-2,.,TRBV19,.,TGTGCCAGTCGGGGAGCCTACTATGGCTACACCTTC,CASRGAYYGYTF
TRBJ1-5,once,TRBV7-2,.,TGTGCCAGCAGCTTAGGGGCAGTGATCAATCAGCCCCAGCATTTT,CASSLGAVINQPQHF
TRBJ2-5,.,TRBV28,.,TGTGCCAGCATCGGAGACGGCCTAGAGACCCAGTACTTC,CASIGDGLETQYF
TRBJ1-4,.,TRBV3-1/TRBV3-2,.,TGTGCCAGCAGCCACTCAGGGATGGGTGAAAAACTGTTTTTT,CASSHSGMGEKLFF
TRBJ2-1,.,TRBV19,TRBD2,TGTGCCAGTAGTATACTTACTAGCGGGATCACCAATGAGCAGTTCTTC,CASSILTSGITNEQFF
TRBJ1-5,.,TRBV4-1,.,TGCGCCAGCAGGCTAGCATCCTCACTATATCAGCCCCAGCATTTT,CASRLASSLYQPQHF
TRBJ1-4,many,TRBV15,.,TGTGCCACCAGCAGTACCGAGGGGGAAGGGTTTGATGAAAAACTGTTTTTT,CATSSTEGEGFDEKLFF
TRBJ2-1,.,TRBV30,TRBD2,TGTGGGGGAGGGCGGTCAATCTCGGGTGAGCAGTTCTTC,CGGGRSISGEQFF
TRBJ1-2,.,TRBV5-4,TRBD1,TGTGCCAGCAGTCCGGGGACAGGGGGCGGATTTGGCTACACCTTC,CASSPGTGGGFGYTF
TRBJ1-2,.,TRBV7-8,.,TGTGCCAGCAGCTTACAAAGTCGAGGAAACTATGGCTACACCTTC,CASSLQSRGNYGYTF
TRBJ2-7,.,TRBV7-2,TRBD2,TGTGCCAGCAACCCTAGCGGGAGGGCCCACGAGCAGTACTTC,CASNPSGRAHEQYF
TRBJ2-1,.,TRBV6-5,TRBD1,TGTGCCAGCAGTTACTGGCAGGGGGCGAACAATGAGCAGTTCTTC,CASSYWQGANNEQFF
TRBJ1-1,.,TRBV28,.,TGTGCCAGCAGAGGGGTTTCAGCTTTCTTT,CASRGVSAFF
TRBJ2-5,.,TRBV5-5,TRBD1,TGTGCCAGCAGCTTGACAGGGGAAGAGACCCAGTACTTC,CASSLTGEETQYF
TRBJ1-3,.,TRBV9,TRBD1,TGTGCCAGCAGCCAAACAGGGGAGGGAAACACCATATATTTT,CASSQTGEGNTIYF
TRBJ2-5,.,TRBV5-1,TRBD2,TGCGCCAGCCAGCTTGGCCCGGGCGGGGGGACCTCGGGGGAGACCCAGTACTTC,CASQLGPGGGTSGETQYF
TRBJ2-4,.,TRBV2,.,TGTGCCAGCAGGCTTGGGGCGGTCCCGCGTAGGGCCAAAAACATTCAGTACTTC,CASRLGAVPRRAKNIQYF
TRBJ1-4,.,TRBV15,.,TGTGCCACCAGCAGGGAACAAGGGAGGTTTAATGAAAAACTGTTTTTT,CATSREQGRFNEKLFF
TRBJ1-1,.,TRBV6-6,.,TGTGCCAGCAGTTCTGCAGGGATCAACACTGAAGCTTTCTTT,CASSSAGINTEAFF
TRBJ2-1,.,TRBV5-1,TRBD2,TGCGCCAGCAGCTTAGGCCTAGCGGCCTTAGCCTACAATGAGCAGTTCTTC,CASSLGLAALAYNEQFF
TRBJ1-2,.,TRBV5-6,.,TGTGCCAGCAGCTTGGCAACCACTTATGGCTACACCTTC,CASSLATTYGYTF
TRBJ1-2,.,TRBV11-2,TRBD1,TGTGCCAGCAGCTTATACCGGGACAGGCTACCGGGGGGCTACACCTTC,CASSLYRDRLPGGYTF
TRBJ2-1,.,TRBV2,.,TGTGCCAGCAGGGGCAGGGATTCCTACAATGAGCAGTTCTTC,CASRGRDSYNEQFF
TRBJ2-3,.,TRBV9,.,TGTGCCAGCAGCGCCCAGGGGGGACAGCATAGCACAGATACGCAGTATTTT,CASSAQGGQHSTDTQYF
TRBJ2-3,.,TRBV5-1,TRBD2,TGCGCCAGCAGCTCCCGACTAGCGGACACAGATACGCAGTATTTT,CASSSRLADTDTQYF
TRBJ1-2,.,TRBV19,.,TGTGCCAGTAGTAAGGCCAGGGGTTATGGCTACACCTTC,CASSKARGYGYTF
TRBJ2-1,once,TRBV2,TRBD1,TGTGCCAGCAGTTTACAGGGGGTCTTCCATGAGCAGTTCTTC,CASSLQGVFHEQFF
TRBJ1-1,.,TRBV29-1,.,TGCAGCGTTGACGTGTACACTGAAGCTTTCTTT,CSVDVYTEAFF
TRBJ2-2,few,TRBV7-9,TRBD2,TGTGCCAGCAGCTTAGCCTCGGGGGGGCGAGGCACCGGGGAGCTGTTTTTT,CASSLASGGRGTGELFF
TRBJ2-1,.,TRBV6-5,.,TGTGCCAGCAGAGCGACAGTAAGGGTCAATGAGCAGTTCTTC,CASRATVRVNEQFF
TRBJ1-2,.,TRBV10-3,TRBD1,TGTGCCATCACCCTGGGGGACAGGGGAAAAGAGGGCTACACCTTC,CAITLGDRGKEGYTF
TRBJ2-3,.,TRBV24-1,TRBD1,TGTGCCACCAGTGCAGGGACAGACCTCACAGATACGCAGTATTTT,CATSAGTDLTDTQYF
TRBJ1-5,.,TRBV30,.,TGTGCCTGGAGTCAAACAGGGCTGAGCAATCAGCCCCAGCATTTT,CAWSQTGLSNQPQHF
TRBJ1-2,.,TRBV29-1,.,TGCAGCGCACAGGGTGTCTATGGCTACACCTTC,CSAQGVYGYTF
TRBJ1-2,many,TRBV7-3,TRBD1,TGTGCCAGCAGCTTAGGGACAGGCTATGGCTACACCTTC,CASSLGTGYGYTF
TRBJ2-1,.,TRBV12-5,.,TGTGCTAGTGGTTTGGGTACAGGGATAAGACATGAGCAGTTCTTC,CASGLGTGIRHEQFF
TRBJ2-1,few,TRBV28,.,TGTGCCAGCAGTCTGGGACTGGAGCAGTTCTTC,CASSLGLEQFF
TRBJ2-5,.,TRBV5-1,TRBD2,TGCGCCAGCAGCTCGGGGACTAGCGGAGTCCAAGAGACCCAGTACTTC,CASSSGTSGVQETQYF
TRBJ2-2,.,TRBV6-5,.,TGTGCCAGCAGTACTAAAAACCAGGGCTCCGGGGAGCTGTTTTTT,CASSTKNQGSGELFF
TRBJ2-7,few,TRBV10-3,TRBD2,TGTGCCATCAGTGAGACTAGCGGGGGCCCCTACGAGCAGTACTTC,CAISETSGGPYEQYF
TRBJ2-2,.,TRBV13,.,TGTGCCAGCAGCCCCGGTGGGGGCCCTCCCGGGGAGCTGTTTTTT,CASSPGGGPPGELFF
TRBJ2-1,once,TRBV7-8,.,TGTGCCAGCAGCTTAGTTGGGCAGTTCGGTGAGCAGTTCTTC,CASSLVGQFGEQFF
TRBJ1-6,few,TRBV7-2,.,TGTGCCAGCAGCTTAGCCAAAAATTCACCCCTCCACTTT,CASSLAKNSPLHF